The rows below give T cell receptor beta chains drawn from one sample of a study of T cell responses to AZD1222 COVID-19 vaccine. Generated by immunoSEQ multiplex PCR, the TCRdb table keeps only in-frame clones and is missing some. The sample lists approximately 130,000 clones, roughly 90% occurring once. The specimen comprised peripheral blood, sampled on day 0 of AZD1222 vaccination. Receptors were obtained from an adult in good health. Both conserved end residues are part of each CDR3. Fields, in order: V gene, D gene, clone size, J gene, CDR3 protein, CDR3 DNA. The D gene is left open where the match is weak. Size tells how often a clone was seen (once, few, many) or the class of an expanded clone, and some rows leave it out.

V: TRBV5-4; D: NA; size: NA; J: TRBJ1-1; CDR3: CASSLGAPQGHTEAFF; DNA: TGTGCCAGCAGCTTGGGGGCGCCGCAGGGGCACACTGAAGCTTTCTTT
V: TRBV5-5; D: NA; size: NA; J: TRBJ2-1; CDR3: CASSFTGVSYEQFF; DNA: TGTGCCAGCAGCTTCACGGGAGTCTCGTATGAGCAGTTCTTC
V: TRBV4-1; D: NA; size: NA; J: TRBJ1-5; CDR3: CASSPAFGQPQHF; DNA: TGCGCCAGCAGCCCTGCCTTTGGTCAGCCCCAGCATTTT
V: TRBV6-1; D: NA; size: NA; J: TRBJ1-1; CDR3: CASSDRLRVF; DNA: TGTGCCAGCAGTGATAGGTTAAGGGTATTT
V: TRBV24-1; D: TRBD1; size: NA; J: TRBJ2-5; CDR3: CATSEDRDRGTQYF; DNA: TGTGCCACCAGTGAAGATAGGGACAGGGGGACCCAGTACTTC
V: TRBV24-1; D: TRBD1; size: NA; J: TRBJ1-5; CDR3: CATSDGQGDSNQPQHF; DNA: TGTGCCACCAGTGATGGACAGGGTGATAGCAATCAGCCCCAGCATTTT
V: TRBV3-1/TRBV3-2; D: NA; size: NA; J: TRBJ1-2; CDR3: CASSQVPVGVNYGYTF; DNA: TGTGCCAGCAGCCAAGTCCCCGTAGGGGTTAACTATGGCTACACCTTC
V: TRBV4-1; D: NA; size: NA; J: TRBJ1-2; CDR3: CASSQDKPMTVQTGGQDYGYTF; DNA: TGCGCCAGCAGCCAAGATAAGCCGATGACGGTCCAGACCGGGGGGCAAGACTATGGCTACACCTTC
V: TRBV2; D: NA; size: NA; J: TRBJ1-4; CDR3: CAIVKPPTNEKLFF; DNA: TGTGCCATCGTTAAACCCCCAACTAATGAAAAACTGTTTTTT
V: TRBV5-4; D: TRBD1; size: NA; J: TRBJ1-1; CDR3: CASSQHRGGSSGEAFF; DNA: TGTGCCAGCAGCCAACACAGGGGTGGAAGTTCGGGTGAAGCTTTCTTT
V: TRBV5-1; D: NA; size: NA; J: TRBJ1-1; CDR3: CASSFSGGNTEAFF; DNA: TGCGCCAGCAGCTTTTCCGGGGGGAACACTGAAGCTTTCTTT
V: TRBV5-1; D: TRBD1; size: NA; J: TRBJ2-7; CDR3: CASSLAAGTGVYEQYF; DNA: TGCGCCAGCAGCTTGGCTGCCGGGACAGGGGTCTACGAGCAGTACTTC
V: TRBV7-9; D: TRBD2; size: once; J: TRBJ2-6; CDR3: CASSFLAGGSGANVLTF; DNA: TGTGCCAGCAGCTTTCTAGCGGGAGGCTCTGGGGCCAACGTCCTGACTTTC
V: TRBV7-7; D: NA; size: NA; J: TRBJ2-7; CDR3: CASSRDPGISYEQYF; DNA: TGTGCCAGCAGCCGAGACCCCGGAATCTCCTACGAGCAGTACTTC
V: TRBV5-1; D: NA; size: NA; J: TRBJ1-1; CDR3: CASSTGLMNTEAFF; DNA: TGCGCCAGCAGCACGGGACTTATGAACACTGAAGCTTTCTTT
V: TRBV12-3/TRBV12-4; D: TRBD2; size: few; J: TRBJ2-1; CDR3: CASSFLAANEQFF; DNA: TGTGCCAGCAGTTTCCTAGCGGCTAATGAGCAGTTCTTC
V: TRBV5-1; D: NA; size: NA; J: TRBJ2-1; CDR3: CASSDTLVHEQFF; DNA: TGCGCCAGCAGCGACACCCTAGTCCATGAGCAGTTCTTC
V: TRBV2; D: NA; size: NA; J: TRBJ1-2; CDR3: CASSPSRRGYTF; DNA: TGTGCCAGCAGTCCTAGTAGACGTGGCTACACCTTC
V: TRBV2; D: NA; size: NA; J: TRBJ1-5; CDR3: CASSEDRPQPQHF; DNA: TGTGCCAGCAGTGAAGACAGGCCTCAGCCCCAGCATTTT
V: TRBV6-2/TRBV6-3; D: TRBD1; size: NA; J: TRBJ2-6; CDR3: CASSYSNQQGAPGANVLTF; DNA: TGTGCCAGCAGTTACTCGAACCAACAGGGGGCGCCCGGGGCCAACGTCCTGACTTTC
V: TRBV18; D: NA; size: NA; J: TRBJ1-4; CDR3: CASSRGRPGTNEKLFF; DNA: TGTGCCAGCTCACGGGGAAGACCTGGAACTAATGAAAAACTGTTTTTT
V: TRBV4-1; D: NA; size: NA; J: TRBJ1-3; CDR3: CASTLGSGNTIYF; DNA: TGCGCCAGCACCCTGGGCTCTGGAAACACCATATATTTT
V: TRBV2; D: NA; size: NA; J: TRBJ2-2; CDR3: CASSESTQSTGELFF; DNA: TGTGCCAGCAGTGAATCGACCCAGAGCACCGGGGAGCTGTTTTTT
V: TRBV5-1; D: NA; size: once; J: TRBJ1-2; CDR3: CASSLDAAGYTF; DNA: TGCGCCAGCAGCTTGGACGCGGCAGGCTACACCTTC
V: TRBV29-1; D: TRBD2; size: once; J: TRBJ2-1; CDR3: CSVAGDSYNEQFF; DNA: TGCAGCGTGGCGGGAGACTCCTACAATGAGCAGTTCTTC
V: TRBV7-9; D: NA; size: NA; J: TRBJ1-2; CDR3: CASTPRQNYGYTF; DNA: TGTGCCAGCACCCCACGACAGAACTATGGCTACACCTTC
V: TRBV27; D: TRBD1; size: NA; J: TRBJ1-2; CDR3: CASSPRDSYGYTF; DNA: TGTGCCAGCAGCCCCCGGGACAGCTATGGCTACACCTTC
V: TRBV5-1; D: TRBD2; size: NA; J: TRBJ2-5; CDR3: CASRGTSSTQETQYF; DNA: TGCGCCAGCAGGGGGACTAGCTCCACGCAAGAGACCCAGTACTTC
V: TRBV5-1; D: NA; size: once; J: TRBJ2-2; CDR3: CASSLAGRTALTGELFF; DNA: TGCGCCAGCAGCTTGGCCGGGAGGACAGCCCTCACCGGGGAGCTGTTTTTT
V: TRBV6-5; D: TRBD2; size: once; J: TRBJ2-2; CDR3: CASSYLAGDTGELFF; DNA: TGTGCCAGCAGTTACTTGGCGGGAGACACCGGGGAGCTGTTTTTT
V: TRBV19; D: TRBD1; size: NA; J: TRBJ1-4; CDR3: CASSMTGFEKLFF; DNA: TGTGCCAGTAGTATGACAGGGTTCGAAAAACTGTTTTTT
V: TRBV6-6; D: TRBD1; size: few; J: TRBJ1-4; CDR3: CASSYALQGHNEKLFF; DNA: TGTGCCAGCAGTTACGCGTTACAGGGGCACAATGAAAAACTGTTTTTT
V: TRBV12-3/TRBV12-4; D: TRBD2; size: NA; J: TRBJ2-3; CDR3: CASELAGGGTQYF; DNA: TGTGCCAGCGAACTAGCGGGAGGGGGTACGCAGTATTTT
V: TRBV13; D: TRBD2; size: NA; J: TRBJ2-7; CDR3: CASSLGASGGYEQYF; DNA: TGTGCCAGCAGCTTAGGGGCTAGCGGGGGGTACGAGCAGTACTTC
V: TRBV3-1/TRBV3-2; D: NA; size: once; J: TRBJ2-1; CDR3: CASSQDRHRTGSYNEQFF; DNA: TGTGCCAGCAGCCAAGATCGACATAGGACTGGCTCCTACAATGAGCAGTTCTTC
V: TRBV6-2/TRBV6-3; D: NA; size: NA; J: TRBJ2-2; CDR3: CASSWGNTGELFF; DNA: TGTGCCAGCAGTTGGGGGAACACCGGGGAGCTGTTTTTT
V: TRBV7-3; D: NA; size: NA; J: TRBJ2-1; CDR3: CASSPGQAYNEQFF; DNA: TGTGCCAGCAGCCCAGGGCAGGCCTACAATGAGCAGTTCTTC
V: TRBV7-9; D: NA; size: NA; J: TRBJ2-2; CDR3: CASSFGTGNTGELFF; DNA: TGTGCCAGCAGCTTTGGGACGGGGAACACCGGGGAGCTGTTTTTT